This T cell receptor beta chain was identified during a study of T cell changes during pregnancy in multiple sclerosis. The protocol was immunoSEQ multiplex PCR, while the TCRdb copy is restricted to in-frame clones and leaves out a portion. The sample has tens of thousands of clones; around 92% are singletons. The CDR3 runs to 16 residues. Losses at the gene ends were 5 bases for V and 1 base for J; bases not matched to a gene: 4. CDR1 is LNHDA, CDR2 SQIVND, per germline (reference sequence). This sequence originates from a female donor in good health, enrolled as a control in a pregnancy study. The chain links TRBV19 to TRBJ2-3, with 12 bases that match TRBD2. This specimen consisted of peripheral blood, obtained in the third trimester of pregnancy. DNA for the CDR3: TGTGCCAGTAGTCTCCGACTAGCGGGGGGCACAGATACGCAGTATTTT. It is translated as CASSLRLAGGTDTQYF.